The 17 T cell receptor beta chains presented below share a single source sample, sequenced in a study of OX40 agonist ivuxolimab in advanced cancers. Only in-frame clones appear in the TCRdb table, and some are missing; sequencing was by immunoSEQ multiplex PCR. This sample yields tens of thousands of clones, of which approximately 88% are seen a single time; more than 10% belongs to the top ten. This sample comprised CD4+ or CD8+ T cells sorted from blood, obtained in a trial of the OX40 agonist ivuxolimab. These receptors were collected from an adult with an advanced solid tumor such as melanoma, head and neck, liver or kidney cancer.

The J gene is TRBJ2-5, the V gene TRBV28, with a tentative D call TRBD1 (6 bases). Germline CDR1 reads MDHEN; CDR2 reads SYDVKM. The CDR3 extends over 14 amino acids. V lost 5 bases and J 5 bases, leaving 15 bases between the germline ends. In DNA, the CDR3 is TGTGCCAGCAGTCCTCAGGGGTATCGGGAGACCCAGTACTTC. It translates to CASSPQGYRETQYF.

V and J are TRBV27 and TRBJ1-5; D is uncertain. CDR1 MNHEY and CDR2 SMNVEV come from the germline V gene (reference sequence). Trimming shortened V by 5 bases and J by 6 bases, and 8 bases separated the two germline ends. The CDR3 extends over 12 amino acids. The CDR3 DNA is TGTGCCAGCAGTACGGGAGGTCAGCCCCAGCATTTT. Its translation: CASSTGGQPQHF.

V usage is TRBV19 and J usage is TRBJ2-7; D unclear. V was trimmed by 0 bases and J by 2 bases, leaving 11 bases between them. CDR1 and CDR2 (germline): LNHDA, SQIVND (reference sequence). CDR3 length: 15 residues. The CDR3 DNA follows: TGTGCCAGTAGTATAGATCTGTCAGCTGCCTACGAGCAGTACTTC. Protein sequence: CASSIDLSAAYEQYF.

This clone was seen just once. The gene calls are TRBV19 and TRBJ2-3; D could derive from TRBD1 or TRBD2 (5 bases each). The CDR3 has 13 residues. V was trimmed by 9 bases and J by 1 base, leaving 11 bases between them. Germline lookup yields CDR1 LNHDA and CDR2 SQIVND (reference sequence). The CDR3, as DNA: TGTGCCAGCAGGGAGCTGGGCACAGATACGCAGTATTTT. Translating gives CASRELGTDTQYF.

This clone was detected once. The genes are TRBV19 and TRBJ2-3; 7 positions match TRBD1. The CDR3 is made up of 16 amino acids. V dropped 4 bases and J dropped 2; count of bases not matched to a gene: 9. The germline gives CDR1 LNHDA, CDR2 SQIVND (reference sequence). This CDR3 reads CASSTDRAPNTDTQYF. The CDR3 nucleotides are TGTGCCAGTAGTACCGACAGGGCCCCTAACACAGATACGCAGTATTTT.

This chain connects TRBV7-9 to TRBJ2-3; no firm D call. Trimming left V 3 bases short and J 2 bases short, with 3 bases between. Germline V gene lookup returns CDR1 SEHNR and CDR2 FQNEAQ (reference sequence). The CDR3 loop spans 12 amino acids. CDR3 in DNA: TGTGCCAGCAGCTTCCCCACAGATACGCAGTATTTT. This sequence encodes CASSFPTDTQYF.

This chain links TRBV9 with TRBJ2-2, with D possibly TRBD2 on 5 matching bases. The germline CDR1 and CDR2 sequences are SGDLS and YYNGEE. The CDR3 covers 16 residues. The germline V and J ends were trimmed by 1 base and 4 bases, with 14 bases remaining between them. In nucleotides, the CDR3 is TGTGCCAGCAGCGTATCATCAGGAGGTGGCACCGGGGAGCTGTTTTTT. The encoded protein is CASSVSSGGGTGELFF.

This chain connects TRBV28 to TRBJ1-2; 8 bases match TRBD1. In germline, CDR1 is MDHEN, CDR2 SYDVKM. V was clipped by 5 bases and J by 3 bases; unmatched bases: 8. CDR3 size: 15 residues. In DNA form, the CDR3 reads TGTGCCAGCAGTCCACCGGACAGGGCTTACTATGGCTACACCTTC. Its translation is CASSPPDRAYYGYTF.

V gene TRBV9 combines with J gene TRBJ2-1, with 8 bases aligning to TRBD2. CDR3 length equals 15 residues. Germline values: CDR1 SGDLS, CDR2 YYNGEE. The junction had 10 bases not matched to a gene; V was cut back by 4 bases and J by 7 bases. The CDR3 DNA sequence: TGTGCCAGCAGCATAGCGGGATGGGTGGAGAATGAGCAGTTCTTC. As protein: CASSIAGWVENEQFF. Combining the CDR3 with reference TRBV9 and TRBJ2-1 gives the whole variable domain DSGVTQTPKHLITATGQRVTLRCSPRSGDLSVYWYQQSLDQGLQFLIQYYNGEERAKGNILERFSAQQFPDLHSELNLSSLELGDSALYFCASSIAGWVENEQFFGPGTRLTVL.

The chain is built from TRBV7-2 and TRBJ2-5; 10 bases align to TRBD2. This CDR3 region has 15 residues. In germline, CDR1 is SGHTA, CDR2 FQGNSA. V dropped 4 bases and J dropped 5; count of bases not matched to a gene: 7. CDR3 sequence reads: CASSSAGGPGETQYF. DNA for the CDR3: TGTGCCAGCAGCTCAGCGGGGGGGCCAGGGGAGACCCAGTACTTC.

The rearrangement uses TRBV7-9 and TRBJ1-5; TRBD1 matches 9 bases. This CDR3 has 17 residues. Germline CDR1 is SEHNR and CDR2 is FQNEAQ (reference sequence). V lost 5 bases and J lost 0; bases outside the gene matches: 8. For the CDR3, the DNA is TGTGCCAGCAGCAGATACGGACAGGGGCCTAGCAATCAGCCCCAGCATTTT. As protein: CASSRYGQGPSNQPQHF.

In this sample, this clone turned up once. The chain couples TRBV5-6 to TRBJ1-5; D may be TRBD1 (6 bases). The V end lost 2 bases, the J end lost 9 bases, and 12 bases lay between the germline ends. Per the germline V gene, CDR1 is SGHDT and CDR2 is YYEEEE. The CDR3 has 13 residues. CDR3 in DNA: TGTGCCAGCAGCTTAACCGGGGGCGTGCCCCAGCATTTT. Its translation: CASSLTGGVPQHF.

The chain is built from TRBV7-9 and TRBJ2-7; D possibly corresponds to TRBD1 (6 bases). The CDR3 length is 12 residues. Trimming left V 5 bases short and J 6 bases short, with 11 bases between. Germline CDR1 reads SEHNR; CDR2 reads FQNEAQ (reference sequence). DNA of the CDR3: TGTGCCAGCAGCCATAGAGGGGGCGAGCAGTACTTC. Translated, it gives CASSHRGGEQYF.

The rearrangement links TRBV13 to TRBJ2-7; maybe TRBD1 (6 bases). This CDR3 has 15 residues. V was cut by 0 bases and J by 2 bases, with 11 bases left in between. CDR1 and CDR2 (germline): PRHDT, FYEKMQ (reference sequence). In DNA, the CDR3 is TGTGCCAGCAGCTTAGGTGGGACACCAACCTACGAGCAGTACTTC. It yields the protein CASSLGGTPTYEQYF.

The rearrangement joins TRBV7-9 to TRBJ1-1, with D unclear. CDR3 length: 16 amino acids. Trimming took off 1 base at V and 2 bases at J, with 14 bases between the two ends. The V gene's germline CDR1 is SEHNR and CDR2 FQNEAQ (reference sequence). CDR3 sequence: CASSLVFATDNTEAFF. The CDR3 DNA reads as TGTGCCAGCAGCTTAGTTTTTGCAACAGACAACACTGAAGCTTTCTTT.

The genes are TRBV5-1 and TRBJ2-7; no definite D call. Trimming took 2 bases from V and 2 from J, leaving 14 bases between them. The CDR3 contains 15 residues. Germline V gene data show CDR1 as SGHRS and CDR2 as YFSETQ. CDR3 amino acids: CASSLSSNIAYEQYF. CDR3 DNA sequence: TGCGCCAGCAGCTTAAGTAGTAACATTGCCTACGAGCAGTACTTC.

The rearrangement links TRBV7-9 to TRBJ2-3, with a tentative D call TRBD2 (5 bases). Trimming took 5 bases from V and 4 from J, leaving 16 bases between them. Germline lookup yields CDR1 SEHNR and CDR2 FQNEAQ (reference sequence). CDR3 length: 15 residues. This CDR3 reads CASSPPLVTPDTQYF. The CDR3 nucleotides are TGTGCCAGCAGCCCGCCACTAGTTACCCCAGATACGCAGTATTTT.